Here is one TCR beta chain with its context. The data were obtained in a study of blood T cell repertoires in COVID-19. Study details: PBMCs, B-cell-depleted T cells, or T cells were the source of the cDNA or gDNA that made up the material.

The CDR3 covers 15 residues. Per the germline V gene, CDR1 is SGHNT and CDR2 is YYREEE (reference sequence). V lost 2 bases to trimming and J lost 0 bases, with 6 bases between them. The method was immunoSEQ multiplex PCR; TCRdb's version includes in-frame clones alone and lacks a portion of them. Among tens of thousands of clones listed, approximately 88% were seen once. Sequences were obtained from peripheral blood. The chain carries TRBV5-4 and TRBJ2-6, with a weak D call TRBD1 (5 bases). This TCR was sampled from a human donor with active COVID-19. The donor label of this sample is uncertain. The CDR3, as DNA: TGTGCCAGCAGCTTCGACAGCTCTGGGGCCAACGTCCTGACTTTC. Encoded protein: CASSFDSSGANVLTF. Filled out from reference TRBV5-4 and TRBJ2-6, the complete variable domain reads ETGVTQSPTHLIKTRGQQVTLRCSSQSGHNTVSWYQQALGQGPQFIFQYYREEENGRGNFPPRFSGLQFPNYSSELNVNALELDDSALYLCASSFDSSGANVLTFGAGSRLTVL.